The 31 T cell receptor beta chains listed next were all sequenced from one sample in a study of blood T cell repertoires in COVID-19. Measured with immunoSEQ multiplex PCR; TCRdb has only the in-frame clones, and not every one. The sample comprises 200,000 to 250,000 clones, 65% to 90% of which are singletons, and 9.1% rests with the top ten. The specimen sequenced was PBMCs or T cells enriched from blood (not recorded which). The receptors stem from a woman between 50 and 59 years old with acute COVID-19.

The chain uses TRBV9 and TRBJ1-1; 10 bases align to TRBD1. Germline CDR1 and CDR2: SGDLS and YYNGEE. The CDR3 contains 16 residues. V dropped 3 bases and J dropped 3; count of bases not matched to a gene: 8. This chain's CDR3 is CASSAGPGQGHTEAFF. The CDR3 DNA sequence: TGTGCCAGCAGCGCAGGACCGGGACAGGGGCACACTGAAGCTTTCTTT.

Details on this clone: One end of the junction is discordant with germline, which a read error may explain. The CDR3 is CASSPGTGAPEHF. The CDR3, as DNA: TGTGCCAGCTCCCCCGGGACAGGGGCGCCAGAGCACTTT. The rearrangement links TRBV18 to TRBJ1-1; 10 bases align to TRBD1. The CDR3 length is 13 residues. CDR1 KGHSH and CDR2 LQKENI come from the germline V gene.

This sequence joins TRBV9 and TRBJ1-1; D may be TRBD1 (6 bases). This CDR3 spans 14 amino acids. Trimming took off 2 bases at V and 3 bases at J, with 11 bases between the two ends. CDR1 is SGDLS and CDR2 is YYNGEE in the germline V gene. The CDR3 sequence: CASSVGGRDTEAFF. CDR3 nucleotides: TGTGCCAGCAGCGTCGGGGGGCGGGACACTGAAGCTTTCTTT.

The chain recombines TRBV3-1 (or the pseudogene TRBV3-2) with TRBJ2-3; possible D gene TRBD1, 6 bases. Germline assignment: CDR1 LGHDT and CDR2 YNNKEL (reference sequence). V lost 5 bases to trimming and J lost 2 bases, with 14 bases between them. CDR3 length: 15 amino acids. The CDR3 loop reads CASSLEGVPTDTQYF. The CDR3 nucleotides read TGTGCCAGCAGCTTAGAGGGGGTCCCCACAGATACGCAGTATTTT.

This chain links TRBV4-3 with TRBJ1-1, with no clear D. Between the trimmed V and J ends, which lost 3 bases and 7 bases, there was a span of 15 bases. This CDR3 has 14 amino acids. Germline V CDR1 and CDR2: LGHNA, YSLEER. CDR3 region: CASSQHASSIEAFF. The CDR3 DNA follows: TGCGCCAGCAGCCAGCATGCATCGTCTATTGAAGCTTTCTTT.

The CDR3 DNA follows: TGTGCCAGCCGCCGTCTAGCGCGAGGGGTGTCCTACAATGAGCAGTTCTTC. Translating it yields CASRRLARGVSYNEQFF. The chain carries TRBV27 and TRBJ2-1; D is perhaps TRBD2 (6 bases). This CDR3 region has 17 residues. The V and J ends lost 8 bases and 1 base respectively, with 21 bases between them. Germline V lookup: CDR1 MNHEY, CDR2 SMNVEV (reference sequence).

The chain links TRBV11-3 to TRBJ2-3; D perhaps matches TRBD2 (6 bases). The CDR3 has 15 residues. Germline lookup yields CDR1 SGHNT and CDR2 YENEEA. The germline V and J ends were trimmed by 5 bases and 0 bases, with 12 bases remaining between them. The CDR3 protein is CASSPGGGSTDTQYF. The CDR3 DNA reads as TGTGCCAGCAGCCCAGGTGGGGGGAGCACAGATACGCAGTATTTT.

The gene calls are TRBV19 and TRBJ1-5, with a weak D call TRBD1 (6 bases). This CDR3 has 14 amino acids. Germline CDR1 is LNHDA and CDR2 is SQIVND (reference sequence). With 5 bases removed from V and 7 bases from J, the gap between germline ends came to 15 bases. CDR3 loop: CASSQSGAGQPQHF. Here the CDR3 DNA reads TGTGCCAGTAGTCAGTCAGGGGCGGGCCAGCCCCAGCATTTT.

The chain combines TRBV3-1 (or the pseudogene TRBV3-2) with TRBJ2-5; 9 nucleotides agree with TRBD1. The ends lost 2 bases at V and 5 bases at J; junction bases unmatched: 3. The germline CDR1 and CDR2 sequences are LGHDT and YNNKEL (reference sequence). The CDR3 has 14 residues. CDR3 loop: CASSQTGGRETQYF. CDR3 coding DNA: TGTGCCAGCAGCCAAACAGGGGGCCGGGAGACCCAGTACTTC.

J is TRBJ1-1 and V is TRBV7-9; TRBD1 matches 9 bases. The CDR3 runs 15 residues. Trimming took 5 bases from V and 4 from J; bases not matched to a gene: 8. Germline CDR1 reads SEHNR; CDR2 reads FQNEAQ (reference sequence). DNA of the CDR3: TGTGCCAGCAGCACCCAGACAGGGGGTACCACTGAAGCTTTCTTT. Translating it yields CASSTQTGGTTEAFF. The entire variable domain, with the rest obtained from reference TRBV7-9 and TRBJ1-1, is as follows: DTGVSQNPRHKITKRGQNVTFRCDPISEHNRLYWYRQTLGQGPEFLTYFQNEAQLEKSRLLSDRFSAERPKGSFSTLEIQRTEQGDSAMYLCASSTQTGGTTEAFFGQGTRLTVV.

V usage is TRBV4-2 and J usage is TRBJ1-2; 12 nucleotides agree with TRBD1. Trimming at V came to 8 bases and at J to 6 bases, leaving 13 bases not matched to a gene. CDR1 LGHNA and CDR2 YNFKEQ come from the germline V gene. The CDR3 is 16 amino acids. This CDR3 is CASGRGTGGSLHGYTF. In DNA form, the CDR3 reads TGTGCCAGCGGCCGAGGGACAGGGGGCTCCCTACATGGCTACACCTTC.

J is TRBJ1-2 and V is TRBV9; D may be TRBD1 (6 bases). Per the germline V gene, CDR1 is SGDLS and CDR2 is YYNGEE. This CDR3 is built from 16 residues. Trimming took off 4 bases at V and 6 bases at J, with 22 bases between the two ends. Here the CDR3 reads CASSSNRVKGDNGYTF. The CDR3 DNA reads TGTGCCAGCAGCTCCAACAGGGTTAAGGGGGATAATGGCTACACCTTC.

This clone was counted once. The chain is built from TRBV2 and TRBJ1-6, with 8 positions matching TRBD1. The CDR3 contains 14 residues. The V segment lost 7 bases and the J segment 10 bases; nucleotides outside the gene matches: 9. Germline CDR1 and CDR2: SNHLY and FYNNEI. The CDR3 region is CASTGDRIGSPLHF. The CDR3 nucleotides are TGTGCCAGCACCGGGGACAGGATAGGATCACCCCTCCACTTT.

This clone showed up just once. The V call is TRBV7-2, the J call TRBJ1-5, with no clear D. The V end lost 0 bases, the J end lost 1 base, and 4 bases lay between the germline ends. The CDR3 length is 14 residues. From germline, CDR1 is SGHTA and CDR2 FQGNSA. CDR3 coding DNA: TGTGCCAGCAGCTTAGCGCTAAGCAATCAGCCCCAGCATTTT. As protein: CASSLALSNQPQHF.

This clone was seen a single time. Here the CDR3 DNA reads TGTGCCAGCAGTTTATCTAACGGAAACACCATATATTTT. Amino acid sequence: CASSLSNGNTIYF. The chain employs TRBV12-3 or TRBV12-4 and TRBJ1-3, with D hard to call. The CDR3 loop spans 13 amino acids. Trimming removed 2 bases at V and 4 bases at J, with 6 bases between.

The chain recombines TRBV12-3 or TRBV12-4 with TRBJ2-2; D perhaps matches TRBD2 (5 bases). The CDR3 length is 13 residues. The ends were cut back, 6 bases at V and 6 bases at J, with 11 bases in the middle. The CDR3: CASRSTSPGELFF. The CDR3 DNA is TGTGCCAGCAGGAGTACTAGTCCCGGGGAGCTGTTTTTT.

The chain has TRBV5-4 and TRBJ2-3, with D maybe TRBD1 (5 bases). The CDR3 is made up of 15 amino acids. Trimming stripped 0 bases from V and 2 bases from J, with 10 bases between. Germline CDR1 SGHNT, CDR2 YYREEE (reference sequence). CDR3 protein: CASSLASGHTDTQYF. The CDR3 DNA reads TGTGCCAGCAGCTTGGCGTCAGGGCACACAGATACGCAGTATTTT.

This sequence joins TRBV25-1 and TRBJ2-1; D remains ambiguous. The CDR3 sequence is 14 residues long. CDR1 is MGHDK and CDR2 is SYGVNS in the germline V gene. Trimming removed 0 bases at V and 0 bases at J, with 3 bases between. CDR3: CASSEYRSYNEQFF. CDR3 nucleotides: TGTGCCAGCAGTGAATACCGCTCCTACAATGAGCAGTTCTTC.

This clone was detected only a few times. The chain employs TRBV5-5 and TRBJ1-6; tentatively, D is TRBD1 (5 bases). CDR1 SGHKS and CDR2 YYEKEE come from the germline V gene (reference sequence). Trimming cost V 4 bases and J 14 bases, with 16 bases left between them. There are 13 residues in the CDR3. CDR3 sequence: CASSPDQGFALHF. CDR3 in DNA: TGTGCCAGCAGCCCCGACCAGGGATTTGCCCTCCACTTT.

CDR3 sequence reads: CASSISGVGASMNTEAFF. In DNA, the CDR3 is TGTGCCAGTAGTATAAGTGGGGTAGGGGCGAGCATGAACACTGAAGCTTTCTTT. V usage is TRBV19 and J usage is TRBJ1-1; weak D call: TRBD1 (5 bases). Trimming took 2 bases from V and 0 from J, leaving 19 bases between them. Germline V CDR1 and CDR2: LNHDA, SQIVND (reference sequence). The CDR3 covers 18 residues.

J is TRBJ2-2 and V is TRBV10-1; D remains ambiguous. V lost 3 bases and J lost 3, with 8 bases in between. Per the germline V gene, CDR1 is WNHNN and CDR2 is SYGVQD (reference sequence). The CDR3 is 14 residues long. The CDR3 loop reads CASSERVYTGELFF. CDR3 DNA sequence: TGCGCCAGCAGTGAAAGAGTTTACACCGGGGAGCTGTTTTTT.

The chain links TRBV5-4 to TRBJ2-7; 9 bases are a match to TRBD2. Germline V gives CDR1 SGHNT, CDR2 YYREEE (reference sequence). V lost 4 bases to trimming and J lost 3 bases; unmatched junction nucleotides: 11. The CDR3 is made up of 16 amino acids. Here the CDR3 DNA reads TGTGCCAGCAGCCTCCTTAGCGGGGGTCCGGACTACGAGCAGTACTTC. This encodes CASSLLSGGPDYEQYF.

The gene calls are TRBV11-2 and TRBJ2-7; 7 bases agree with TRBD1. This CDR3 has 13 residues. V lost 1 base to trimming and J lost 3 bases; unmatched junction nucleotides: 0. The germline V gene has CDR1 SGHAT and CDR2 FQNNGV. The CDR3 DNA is TGTGCCAGCAGCTTAGGGACAGGCTACGAGCAGTACTTC. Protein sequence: CASSLGTGYEQYF.

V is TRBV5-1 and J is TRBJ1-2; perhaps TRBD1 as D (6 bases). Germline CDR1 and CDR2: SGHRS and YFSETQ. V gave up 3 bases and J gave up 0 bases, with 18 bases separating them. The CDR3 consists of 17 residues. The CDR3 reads CASSYKQQGPSNYGYTF. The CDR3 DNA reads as TGCGCCAGCAGCTATAAACAACAGGGTCCGTCTAACTATGGCTACACCTTC.

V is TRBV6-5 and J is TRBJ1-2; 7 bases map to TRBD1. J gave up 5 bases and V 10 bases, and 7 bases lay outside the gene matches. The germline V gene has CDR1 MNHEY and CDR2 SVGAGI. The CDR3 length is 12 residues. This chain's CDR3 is CAIRDSSYGYTF. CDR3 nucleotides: TGTGCCATCCGGGACAGCTCTTATGGCTACACCTTC.

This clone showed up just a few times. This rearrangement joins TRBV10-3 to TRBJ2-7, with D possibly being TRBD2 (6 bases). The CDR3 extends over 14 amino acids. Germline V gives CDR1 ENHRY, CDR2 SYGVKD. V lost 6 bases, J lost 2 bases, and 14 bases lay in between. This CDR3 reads CAISRGTTAYEQYF. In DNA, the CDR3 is TGTGCCATCAGCCGGGGGACCACGGCCTACGAGCAGTACTTC.

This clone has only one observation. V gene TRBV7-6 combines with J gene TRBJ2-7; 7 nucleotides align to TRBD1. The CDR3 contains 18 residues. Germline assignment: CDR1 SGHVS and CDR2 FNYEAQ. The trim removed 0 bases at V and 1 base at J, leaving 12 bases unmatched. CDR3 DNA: TGTGCCAGCAGCTTAGCAGTGGGCCTACAGGGGAGTTCCTACGAGCAGTACTTC. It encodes CASSLAVGLQGSSYEQYF.

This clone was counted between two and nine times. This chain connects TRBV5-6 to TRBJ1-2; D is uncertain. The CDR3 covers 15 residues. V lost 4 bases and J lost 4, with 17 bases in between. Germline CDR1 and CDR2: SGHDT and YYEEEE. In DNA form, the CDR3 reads TGTGCCAGCAGCCGGCAGGCCCTTGGATCCTATGGCTACACCTTC. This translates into CASSRQALGSYGYTF.

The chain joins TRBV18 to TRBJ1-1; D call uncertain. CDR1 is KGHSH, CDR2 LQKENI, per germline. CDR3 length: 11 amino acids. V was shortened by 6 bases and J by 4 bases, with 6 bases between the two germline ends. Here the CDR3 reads CASSGSTEAFF. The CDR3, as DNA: TGTGCCAGCTCGGGGAGCACTGAAGCTTTCTTT. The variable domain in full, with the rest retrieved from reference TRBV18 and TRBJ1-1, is NAGVMQNPRHLVRRRGQEARLRCSPMKGHSHVYWYRQLPEEGLKFMVYLQKENIIDESGMPKERFSAEFPKEGPSILRIQQVVRGDSAAYFCASSGSTEAFFGQGTRLTVV.

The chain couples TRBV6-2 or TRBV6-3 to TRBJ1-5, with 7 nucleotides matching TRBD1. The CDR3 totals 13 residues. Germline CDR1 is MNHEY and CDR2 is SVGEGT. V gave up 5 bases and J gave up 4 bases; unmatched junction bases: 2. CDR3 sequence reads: CASSLQGNQPQHF. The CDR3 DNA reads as TGTGCCAGCAGTCTACAGGGGAATCAGCCCCAGCATTTT.

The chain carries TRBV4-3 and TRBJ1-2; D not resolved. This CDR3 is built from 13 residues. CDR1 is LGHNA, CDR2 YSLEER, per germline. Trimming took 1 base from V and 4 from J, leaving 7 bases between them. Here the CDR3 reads CASSQGILYGYTF. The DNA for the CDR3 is TGCGCCAGCAGCCAAGGTATCCTCTATGGCTACACCTTC.